This T cell receptor beta chain is drawn from a study of blood T cells in healthy people across ages (dated by TCRdb to between 2015 and 2016). In terms of the full investigation: In model experiments, roughly one uniquely barcoded TCR beta cDNA molecule per two T cells was captured by template switching. The study analyzed two additional independent replicas of 1 million unique cDNA reads from the same blood draw for two donors, one aged 18 to 30 and one aged 80 or older. The donors were divided into four age groups: young (average about 15 years), middle-aged (under 40), aged (around 67) and long-lived (about 80). To track age-related changes in TCR beta repertoire diversity, the study relied on deep sequencing normalized with unique cDNA molecular identifiers. To avoid experimental bias, donors of different ages were randomly spread across the sequencing lanes.

The roughly 39 donors, aged 6 to 90 years, were systemically healthy Caucasian individuals from Russia. Each donor gave 9.5 to 10 milliliters of peripheral blood, drawn into EDTA-treated Vacutainer tubes. Ficoll-Paque density-gradient centrifugation was used to isolate PBMCs, with at least 7 million obtained per sample. Total RNA, at least 5 micrograms per sample, was extracted from PBMCs with Trizol reagent. Naive CD45RAhigh/CD27high T cell percentages were measured by flow cytometry on a PBMC aliquot from every donor. Library preparation employed 5' RACE. The sample was run on an Illumina HiSeq 2500. The second PCR ran for about 6 to 12 cycles and used a J-beta primer mix along with a sample-barcoded 5' primer. A template-switch 5' adaptor carrying 12 random nucleotides introduced a unique molecular identifier onto each TCR beta cDNA molecule. At least 3 million CDR3-containing paired-end reads were obtained from each sample. All of the RNA was converted into first-strand cDNA using the Mint cDNA synthesis kit, with a TRBC-specific oligonucleotide serving as the primer. Following uracil-DNA glycosylase treatment, a first 18-cycle PCR with universal primers M1SS and BC2_uni_R was performed on all cDNA. The authors' pipeline ran thus. For normalization, 1 million high-quality reads were randomly selected from each sample, with every read carrying a distinct molecular identifier. Instead of being binned into consensus sequences, reads that shared molecular identifiers were thrown out. MiTCR, set to a Q25 quality threshold and the strictest error-elimination algorithm, was used for CDR3 identification, clonotype clustering and error correction. A nonparametric unseen species model with Euler transformation was used to estimate lower-bound total TCR beta diversity. Through fastp at Q25 and MiXCR, TCRdb rebuilt clones from the public reads, retaining in-frame beta chains. Every distinct CDR3 protein forms one entry, paired with its most common genes and DNA. It is TCRdb's table, rather than the study itself, that gives the V and J calls and clone size. This sample has approximately 1,100,000 distinct CDR3 sequences in its table, and less than 50% of those were observed once. Of the sample, approximately 17% falls within the top ten clones.

Findings and caveats that apply to the study as a whole: Observed TCR beta diversity correlated strongly with the percentage of naive T cells measured by flow cytometry. Bulk unsorted PBMC profiling prevented conclusive comparison of naive and antigen-experienced compartments. Compared with the aged group, the long-lived group had more naive CD4+ T cells, fewer expanded clones and increased TCR diversity, a pattern suggesting age selection. Because donor CMV infection status was unknown, age-related changes in expanded clonotypes were potentially confounded. Estimates of total diversity based on one million sequenced T cells were considered lower bounds and underestimates. As age increased, observed TCR beta diversity per million T cells dropped in a roughly linear way, and a significant reduction was already evident by age roughly 36.

With regard to this clonotype: The clone's antigen remains unknown. Base qualities were left out, and no much larger clone turns up one base away.

The sequencing sample was made of blood. The receptor comes from a woman aged 55-70 years in good health.

In nucleotides, the sequence is TGTGCCAGCAGCCAGGGTCCTTTCGGCGATGGCTACACCTTC. Translated, it gives CASSQGPFGDGYTF. The chain links TRBV7-6 with TRBJ1-2; TRBD1 is possibly the D segment (5 matching bases). A distance of 16 bases separates the germline ends of V and J, which lose 5 bases and 6 bases respectively. CDR1 SGHVS and CDR2 FNYEAQ were looked up in the germline V gene. The CDR3 has 14 amino acids, counting the end cysteine and phenylalanine. Only the CDR3 region is kept as DNA, spanning 42 bases read in frame from base 1.